The 6 T cell receptor beta chains below come from one sample, sequenced in a study of blood T cell repertoires in COVID-19. Data came from immunoSEQ multiplex PCR; TCRdb stores just in-frame clones and leaves some out. The sample carries about 320,000 clones, 90% to 95% recorded once. The specimen sequenced was PBMCs or T cells enriched from blood (not recorded which). Every receptor here comes from a woman aged 25 to 39 who had been exposed to COVID-19.

CDR3 coding DNA: TGTGCCAGCAGCTTAGCGGGGCGGGAGCAGGATACGCAGTATTTT. Encoded protein: CASSLAGREQDTQYF. The chain is built from TRBV7-8 and TRBJ2-3, with TRBD2 identical over 7 bases. The V segment lost 0 bases and the J segment 6 bases; nucleotides outside the gene matches: 6. Germline assignment: CDR1 SGHVS and CDR2 FQNEAQ. The CDR3 is 15 residues long.

The V and J genes are TRBV3-1 (or the pseudogene TRBV3-2) and TRBJ1-3; 9 bases are shared with TRBD1. V lost 8 bases and J lost 0; bases outside the gene matches: 11. Germline-derived CDR1 and CDR2 are LGHDT and YNNKEL (reference sequence). The CDR3 extends over 17 amino acids. Written as DNA, the CDR3 is TGTGCCAGCCTCCGGGACAGGGAAGATTTCTCTGGAAACACCATATATTTT. Protein: CASLRDREDFSGNTIYF.

V is TRBV5-1 and J is TRBJ1-6; D remains unclear. The germline V gene has CDR1 SGHRS and CDR2 YFSETQ. V was shortened by 0 bases and J by 5 bases, with 9 bases between the two germline ends. CDR3 size: 15 residues. CDR3 sequence reads: CASSLDGGNNSPLHF. CDR3 DNA: TGCGCCAGCAGCTTGGATGGAGGAAATAATTCACCCCTCCACTTT.

This clone was detected only once. The V and J genes are TRBV6-2 or TRBV6-3 and TRBJ2-1; D is uncertain. The V and J ends lost 2 bases and 1 base respectively, with 6 bases between them. The V gene's germline CDR1 is MNHEY and CDR2 SVGEGT. The CDR3 is 14 residues long. The CDR3 DNA sequence: TGTGCCAGCAGTTACGTCAGATCCTACAATGAGCAGTTCTTC. Its protein is CASSYVRSYNEQFF.

CDR3 sequence (DNA): TGCGCCAGCAGCCAAGGGACAAGAAGCAATCAGCCCCAGCATTTT. This gives the protein CASSQGTRSNQPQHF. The rearrangement joins TRBV4-1 to TRBJ1-5, with TRBD1 as a possible D gene (5 bases). The CDR3 sequence is 15 residues long. The germline CDR1 and CDR2 sequences are MGHRA and YSYEKL. Trimming stripped 1 base from V and 1 base from J, with 8 bases between.

Written as DNA, the CDR3 is TGTGCCAGCAGCTTTAAGGTCCGGTTGATGGGCGAAAATTCACCCCTCCACTTT. It yields the protein CASSFKVRLMGENSPLHF. The chain joins TRBV7-8 to TRBJ1-6; D is ambiguous. The germline gives CDR1 SGHVS, CDR2 FQNEAQ. Trimming pared 3 bases from V and 7 bases from J, leaving 22 bases between. The CDR3 is 18 residues long.